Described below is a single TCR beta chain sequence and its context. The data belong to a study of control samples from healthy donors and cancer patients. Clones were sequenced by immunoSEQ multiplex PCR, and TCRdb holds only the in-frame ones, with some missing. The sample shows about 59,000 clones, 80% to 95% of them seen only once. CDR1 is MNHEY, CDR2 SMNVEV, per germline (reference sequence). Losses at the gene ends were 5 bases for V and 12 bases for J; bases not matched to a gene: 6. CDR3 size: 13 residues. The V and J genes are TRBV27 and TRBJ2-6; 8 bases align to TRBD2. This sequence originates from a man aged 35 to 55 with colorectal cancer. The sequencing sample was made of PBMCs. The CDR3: CASSAGGYSVLTF. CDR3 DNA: TGTGCCAGCAGTGCGGGGGGATACAGCGTCCTGACTTTC.